The sequence of this T cell receptor (beta chain) was determined in a study of blood T cell repertoires in COVID-19. Study at large: Acute and convalescent COVID-19 specimens originated in the United States, Italy and Spain. From T cells, B-cell-depleted T cells, or PBMCs came the material, which was cDNA or gDNA.

Study processing details: Scientists estimated how many nucleated cells there were by amplifying reference gene primers. The method was immunoSEQ multiplex PCR; TCRdb's version includes in-frame clones alone and lacks a portion of them. That table furnishes V, J and clone size, whereas the DNA furnished D and trimming. Of 50,000 to 60,000 clones in the sample, nearly 90% are singletons; the top ten hold roughly 10%. The CDR3 sequence is 16 residues long. Deletions cut 0 bases from V and 2 bases from J, with 9 bases between. Germline lookup yields CDR1 SGDLS and CDR2 YYNGEE. This sequence was found in a man at least 80 years old with active or convalescent COVID-19. Source material: peripheral blood. The gene calls are TRBV9 and TRBJ1-6, with D unresolved. The CDR3 loop is CASSVESLPYNSPLHF. CDR3 nucleotides: TGTGCCAGCAGCGTAGAATCCCTTCCCTATAATTCACCCCTCCACTTT.